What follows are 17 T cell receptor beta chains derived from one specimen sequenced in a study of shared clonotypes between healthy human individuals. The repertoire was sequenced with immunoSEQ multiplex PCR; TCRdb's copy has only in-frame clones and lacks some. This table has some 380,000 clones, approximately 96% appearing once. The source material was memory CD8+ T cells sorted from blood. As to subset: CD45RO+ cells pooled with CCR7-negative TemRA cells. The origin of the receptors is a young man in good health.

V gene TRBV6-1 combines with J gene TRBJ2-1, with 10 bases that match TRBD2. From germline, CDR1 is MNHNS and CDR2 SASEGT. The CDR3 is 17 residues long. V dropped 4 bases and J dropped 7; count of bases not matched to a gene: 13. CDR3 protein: CASSGPVAGGPRNEQFF. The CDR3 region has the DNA TGTGCCAGCAGTGGGCCGGTAGCGGGAGGACCCAGGAATGAGCAGTTCTTC.

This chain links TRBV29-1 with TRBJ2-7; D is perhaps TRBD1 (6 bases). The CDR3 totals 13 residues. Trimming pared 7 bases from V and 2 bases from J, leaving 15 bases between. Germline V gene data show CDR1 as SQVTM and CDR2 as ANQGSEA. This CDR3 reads CSASTGPTYEQYF. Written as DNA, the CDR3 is TGCAGCGCATCGACAGGTCCCACCTACGAGCAGTACTTC.

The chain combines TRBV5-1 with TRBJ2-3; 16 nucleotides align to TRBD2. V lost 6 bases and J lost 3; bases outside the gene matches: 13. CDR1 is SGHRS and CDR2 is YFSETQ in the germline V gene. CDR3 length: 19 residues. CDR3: CASTTGLAGGRNRTDTQYF. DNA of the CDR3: TGCGCCAGCACCACGGGACTAGCGGGAGGGCGAAATAGGACAGATACGCAGTATTTT. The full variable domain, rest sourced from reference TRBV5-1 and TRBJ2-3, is KAGVTQTPRYLIKTRGQQVTLSCSPISGHRSVSWYQQTPGQGLQFLFEYFSETQRNKGNFPGRFSGRQFSNSRSEMNVSTLELGDSALYLCASTTGLAGGRNRTDTQYFGPGTRLTVL.

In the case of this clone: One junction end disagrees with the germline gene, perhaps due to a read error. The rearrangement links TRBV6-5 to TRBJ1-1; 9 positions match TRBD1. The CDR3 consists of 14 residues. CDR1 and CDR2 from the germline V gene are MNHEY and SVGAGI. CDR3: CASSYGTGNTEVFF. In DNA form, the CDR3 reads TGTGCCAGCAGTTACGGGACAGGGAACACTGAAGTTTTCTTT.

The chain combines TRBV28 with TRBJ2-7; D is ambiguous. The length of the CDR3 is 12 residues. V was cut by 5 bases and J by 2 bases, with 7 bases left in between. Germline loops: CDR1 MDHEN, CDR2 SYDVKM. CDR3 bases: TGTGCCAGCAGTCAACGGGCCTACGAGCAGTACTTC. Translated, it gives CASSQRAYEQYF.

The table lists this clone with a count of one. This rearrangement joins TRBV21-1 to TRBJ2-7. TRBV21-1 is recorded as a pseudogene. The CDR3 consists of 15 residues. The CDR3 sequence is CASSYPGRLPNEQYF. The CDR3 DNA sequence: TGTGCCAGCAGCTATCCGGGACGCCTACCTAACGAGCAGTACTTC.

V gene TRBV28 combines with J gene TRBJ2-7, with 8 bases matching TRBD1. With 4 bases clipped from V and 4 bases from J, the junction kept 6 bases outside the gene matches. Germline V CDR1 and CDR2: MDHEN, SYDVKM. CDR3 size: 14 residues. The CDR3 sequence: CASSSGGGIYEQYF. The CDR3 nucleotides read TGTGCCAGCAGTTCAGGGGGCGGGATTTACGAGCAGTACTTC.

The CDR3 here is CASSAGLAYTQYF. The CDR3 DNA reads TGTGCCAGCAGCGCGGGACTAGCTTATACGCAGTATTTT. This rearrangement joins TRBV7-2 to TRBJ2-3; 9 bases fit TRBD2. The V segment lost 5 bases and the J segment 7 bases; nucleotides outside the gene matches: 4. CDR1 is SGHTA and CDR2 is FQGNSA in the germline V gene. The CDR3 totals 13 residues.

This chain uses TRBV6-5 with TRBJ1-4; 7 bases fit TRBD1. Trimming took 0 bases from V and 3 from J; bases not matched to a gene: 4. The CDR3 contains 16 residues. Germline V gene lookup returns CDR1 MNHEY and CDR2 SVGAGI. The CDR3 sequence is CASSYSPTGSNEKLFF. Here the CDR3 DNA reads TGTGCCAGCAGTTACTCGCCGACAGGGTCTAATGAAAAACTGTTTTTT.

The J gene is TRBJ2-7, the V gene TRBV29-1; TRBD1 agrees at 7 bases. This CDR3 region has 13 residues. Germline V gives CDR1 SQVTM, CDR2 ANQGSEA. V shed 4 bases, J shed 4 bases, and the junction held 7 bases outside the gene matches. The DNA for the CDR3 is TGCAGCGTTGGGAGGCAGGGGGAATACGAGCAGTACTTC. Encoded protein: CSVGRQGEYEQYF.

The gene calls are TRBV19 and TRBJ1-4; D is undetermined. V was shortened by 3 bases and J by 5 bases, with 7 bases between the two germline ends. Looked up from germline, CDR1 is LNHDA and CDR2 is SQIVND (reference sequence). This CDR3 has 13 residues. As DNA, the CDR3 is TGTGCCAGTAGTATTCGAAAGAATGAAAAACTGTTTTTT. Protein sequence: CASSIRKNEKLFF.

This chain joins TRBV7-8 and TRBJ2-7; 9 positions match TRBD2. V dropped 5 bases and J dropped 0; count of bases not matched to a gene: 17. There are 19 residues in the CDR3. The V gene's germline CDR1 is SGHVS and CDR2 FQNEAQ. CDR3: CASSLVGGSGRGSSYEQYF. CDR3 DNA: TGTGCCAGCAGCCTAGTCGGGGGTAGCGGGAGAGGGAGCTCCTACGAGCAGTACTTC.

The CDR3 here is CASSGDRHSNTEAFF. As DNA, the CDR3 is TGTGCCAGCAGCGGGGACAGGCATTCAAACACTGAAGCTTTCTTT. The chain joins TRBV2 to TRBJ1-1; 8 positions match TRBD1. There are 15 residues in the CDR3. Per the germline V gene, CDR1 is SNHLY and CDR2 is FYNNEI. V lost 6 bases to trimming and J lost 2 bases; unmatched junction nucleotides: 8.

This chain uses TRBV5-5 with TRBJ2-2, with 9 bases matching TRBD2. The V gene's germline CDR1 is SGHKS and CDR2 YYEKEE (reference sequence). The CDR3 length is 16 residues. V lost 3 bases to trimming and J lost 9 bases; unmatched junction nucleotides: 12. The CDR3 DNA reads TGTGCCAGCAGCTACTTTTTGCGGGAGGGCCATAGGGAGCTGTTTTTT. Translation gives CASSYFLREGHRELFF.

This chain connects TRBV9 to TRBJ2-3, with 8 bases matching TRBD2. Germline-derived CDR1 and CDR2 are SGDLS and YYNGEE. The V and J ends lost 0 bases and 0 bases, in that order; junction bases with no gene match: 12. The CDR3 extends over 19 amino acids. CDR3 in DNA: TGTGCCAGCAGCGTAGGAAGGGGCAGCGGGAGTTTCAGCACAGATACGCAGTATTTT. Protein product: CASSVGRGSGSFSTDTQYF.

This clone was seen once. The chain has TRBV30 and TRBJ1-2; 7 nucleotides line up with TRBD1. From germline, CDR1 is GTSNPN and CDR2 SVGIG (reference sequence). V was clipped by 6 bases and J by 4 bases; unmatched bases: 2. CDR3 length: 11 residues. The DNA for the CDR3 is TGTGCCTGTGACAGGGCCTATGGCTACACCTTC. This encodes CACDRAYGYTF.

In nucleotides, the CDR3 is TGTGCCAGCATGATGGGGTGGAATGAAAAACTGTTTTTT. This codes for CASMMGWNEKLFF. This chain joins TRBV6-1 and TRBJ1-4; unclear D gene. Trimming cost V 7 bases and J 5 bases, with 11 bases left between them. The CDR3 length is 13 residues. Per germline, CDR1 MNHNS and CDR2 SASEGT.